These T cell receptor beta chains were read from a single sample in a study of neoadjuvant anti-PD-1 for oral cavity cancer. Generated by immunoSEQ multiplex PCR, the TCRdb table keeps only in-frame clones and is missing some. The repertoire holds about 14,000 clones, around 74% seen once, with roughly 2.7% in the top ten. Source: PBMCs, taken after nivolumab (anti-PD-1) treatment. The source is a person between 35 and 79 years old with oral cavity squamous cell carcinoma. Both conserved end residues are part of each CDR3. The order of the fields is clone size, CDR3 length, D gene, J gene, V gene, CDR3 protein, CDR3 DNA. The D gene is left open where the match is weak. Some rows mark clone size as missing; the rest say once, few, many or name a class of expanded clone.

clone_size: .; cdr3_length: 14; d_call: .; j_call: TRBJ1-3; v_call: TRBV30; cdr3_aa: CAWRGLGSGNTIYF; cdr3_nt: TGTGCCTGGAGGGGCCTAGGCTCTGGAAACACCATATATTTT
clone_size: .; cdr3_length: 14; d_call: .; j_call: TRBJ2-7; v_call: TRBV5-1; cdr3_aa: CASSLGAGSYEQYF; cdr3_nt: TGCGCCAGCAGCTTGGGGGCGGGGTCCTACGAGCAGTACTTC
clone_size: .; cdr3_length: 15; d_call: TRBD1; j_call: TRBJ1-2; v_call: TRBV6-6; cdr3_aa: CASSYSGTVDYGYTF; cdr3_nt: TGTGCCAGCAGTTACTCCGGGACAGTCGACTATGGCTACACCTTC
clone_size: .; cdr3_length: 16; d_call: .; j_call: TRBJ1-4; v_call: TRBV12-5; cdr3_aa: CASGFRRRATNEKLFF; cdr3_nt: TGTGCTAGTGGTTTTAGGCGGCGGGCAACTAATGAAAAACTGTTTTTT
clone_size: .; cdr3_length: 19; d_call: TRBD2; j_call: TRBJ2-3; v_call: TRBV7-9; cdr3_aa: CASSLGAGGPYVHTDTQYF; cdr3_nt: TGTGCCAGCAGCTTAGGGGCGGGAGGGCCTTACGTACATACAGATACGCAGTATTTT
clone_size: .; cdr3_length: 16; d_call: .; j_call: TRBJ2-3; v_call: TRBV5-4; cdr3_aa: CASSPWNLRDKDTQYF; cdr3_nt: TGTGCCAGCAGCCCGTGGAACCTTAGAGACAAGGATACGCAGTATTTT
clone_size: .; cdr3_length: 14; d_call: .; j_call: TRBJ1-3; v_call: TRBV6-5; cdr3_aa: CASSPDLKRNTIYF; cdr3_nt: TGTGCCAGCAGCCCCGACCTGAAAAGGAACACCATATATTTT
clone_size: .; cdr3_length: 14; d_call: .; j_call: TRBJ2-7; v_call: TRBV19; cdr3_aa: CASSSGQGTYEQYF; cdr3_nt: TGTGCCAGTAGTTCGGGGCAGGGAACCTACGAGCAGTACTTC
clone_size: .; cdr3_length: 12; d_call: TRBD2; j_call: TRBJ2-1; v_call: TRBV2; cdr3_aa: CASRTSSDEQFF; cdr3_nt: TGTGCCAGCAGGACTAGCTCAGATGAGCAGTTCTTC
clone_size: once; cdr3_length: 14; d_call: TRBD2; j_call: TRBJ2-1; v_call: TRBV29-1; cdr3_aa: CSAGTSGGYNEQFF; cdr3_nt: TGCAGCGCTGGGACTAGCGGGGGTTACAATGAGCAGTTCTTC
clone_size: once; cdr3_length: 14; d_call: TRBD2; j_call: TRBJ2-5; v_call: TRBV15; cdr3_aa: CATAGGHGQETQYF; cdr3_nt: TGTGCCACCGCGGGGGGGCACGGGCAAGAGACCCAGTACTTC
clone_size: .; cdr3_length: 12; d_call: .; j_call: TRBJ2-3; v_call: TRBV6-6; cdr3_aa: CASRSGTDTQYF; cdr3_nt: TGTGCCAGCAGATCAGGGACAGATACGCAGTATTTT
clone_size: .; cdr3_length: 15; d_call: TRBD2; j_call: TRBJ2-1; v_call: TRBV6-1; cdr3_aa: CASNSGTSGYNEQFF; cdr3_nt: TGTGCCAGCAACTCCGGGACTAGCGGATACAATGAGCAGTTCTTC
clone_size: .; cdr3_length: 16; d_call: TRBD1; j_call: TRBJ1-4; v_call: TRBV25-1; cdr3_aa: CATLPGTGAGGEKLFF; cdr3_nt: TGTGCCACCTTACCCGGGACAGGGGCGGGAGGTGAAAAACTGTTTTTT
clone_size: few; cdr3_length: 15; d_call: .; j_call: TRBJ1-5; v_call: TRBV19; cdr3_aa: CASSMDKKYNQPQHF; cdr3_nt: TGTGCCAGTAGTATGGACAAAAAATACAATCAGCCCCAGCATTTT
clone_size: .; cdr3_length: 13; d_call: .; j_call: TRBJ2-7; v_call: TRBV9; cdr3_aa: CASSGRGLGEQYF; cdr3_nt: TGTGCCAGCAGCGGCCGTGGGTTGGGCGAGCAGTACTTC
clone_size: .; cdr3_length: 11; d_call: .; j_call: TRBJ1-1; v_call: TRBV2; cdr3_aa: CVSSELGEAFF; cdr3_nt: TGTGTCAGCAGTGAGTTAGGTGAAGCTTTCTTT
clone_size: .; cdr3_length: 16; d_call: .; j_call: TRBJ1-1; v_call: TRBV19; cdr3_aa: CASIRRGDLQTGGAFF; cdr3_nt: TGTGCCAGTATCCGACGAGGGGACCTACAAACAGGAGGAGCTTTCTTT
clone_size: .; cdr3_length: 14; d_call: TRBD1; j_call: TRBJ1-3; v_call: TRBV10-3; cdr3_aa: CAITSGTAGNTIYF; cdr3_nt: TGTGCCATCACCTCGGGGACAGCTGGAAACACCATATATTTT
clone_size: few; cdr3_length: 15; d_call: .; j_call: TRBJ2-7; v_call: TRBV5-1; cdr3_aa: CASSLASGLPYEQYF; cdr3_nt: TGCGCCAGCAGCTTGGCATCGGGACTGCCCTACGAGCAGTACTTC